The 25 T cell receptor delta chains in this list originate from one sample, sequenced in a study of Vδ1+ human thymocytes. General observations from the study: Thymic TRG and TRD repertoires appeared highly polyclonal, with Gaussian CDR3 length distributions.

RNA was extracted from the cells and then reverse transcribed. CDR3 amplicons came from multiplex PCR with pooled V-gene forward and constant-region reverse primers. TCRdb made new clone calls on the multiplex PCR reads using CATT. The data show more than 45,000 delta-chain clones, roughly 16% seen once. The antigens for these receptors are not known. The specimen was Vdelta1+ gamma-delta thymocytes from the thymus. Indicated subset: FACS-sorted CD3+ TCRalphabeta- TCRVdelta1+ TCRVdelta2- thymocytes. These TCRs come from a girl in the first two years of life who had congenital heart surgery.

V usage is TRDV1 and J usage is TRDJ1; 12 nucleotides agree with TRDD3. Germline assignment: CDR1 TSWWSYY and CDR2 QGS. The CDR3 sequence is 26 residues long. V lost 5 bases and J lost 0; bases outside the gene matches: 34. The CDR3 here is CALGKPSPKLGELGDTLFLYTDKLIF. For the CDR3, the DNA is TGTGCTCTTGGGAAGCCTTCCCCAAAGTTAGGAGAACTGGGGGATACTTTATTCCTGTACACCGATAAACTCATCTTT.

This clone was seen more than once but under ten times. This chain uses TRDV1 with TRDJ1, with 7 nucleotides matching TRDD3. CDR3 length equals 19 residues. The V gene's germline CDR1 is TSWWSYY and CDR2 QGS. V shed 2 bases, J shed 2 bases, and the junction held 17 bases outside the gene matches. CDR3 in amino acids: CALGELLTTWGGGTDKLIF. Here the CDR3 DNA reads TGTGCTCTTGGGGAATTACTTACGACCTGGGGGGGGGGTACCGATAAACTCATCTTT.

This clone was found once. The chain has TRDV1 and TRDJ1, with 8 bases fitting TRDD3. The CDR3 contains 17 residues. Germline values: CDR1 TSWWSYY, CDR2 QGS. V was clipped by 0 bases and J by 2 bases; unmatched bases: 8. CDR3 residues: CALGELTVWGITDKLIF. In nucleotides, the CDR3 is TGTGCTCTTGGGGAACTAACCGTGTGGGGGATTACCGATAAACTCATCTTT.

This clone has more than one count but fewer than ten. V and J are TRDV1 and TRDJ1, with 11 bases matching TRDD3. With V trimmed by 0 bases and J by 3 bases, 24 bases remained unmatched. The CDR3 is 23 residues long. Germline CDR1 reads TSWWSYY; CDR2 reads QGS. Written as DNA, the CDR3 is TGTGCTCTTGGGGAACTCCCCCGTCGACCACTGGGGGATATAAGAAGGGTGCCCGATAAACTCATCTTT. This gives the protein CALGELPRRPLGDIRRVPDKLIF.

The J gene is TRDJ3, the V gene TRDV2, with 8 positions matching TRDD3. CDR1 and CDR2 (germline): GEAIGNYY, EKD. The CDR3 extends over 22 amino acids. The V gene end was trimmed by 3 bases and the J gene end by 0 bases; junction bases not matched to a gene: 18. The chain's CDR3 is CACDAAPYWGPESSWDTRQMFF. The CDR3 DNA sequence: TGTGCCTGTGACGCCGCTCCTTACTGGGGGCCAGAAAGCTCCTGGGACACCCGACAGATGTTTTTC.

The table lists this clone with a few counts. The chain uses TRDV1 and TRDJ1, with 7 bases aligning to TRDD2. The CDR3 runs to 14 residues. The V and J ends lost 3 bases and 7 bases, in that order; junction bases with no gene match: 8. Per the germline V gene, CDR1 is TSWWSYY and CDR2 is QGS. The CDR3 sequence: CALGDSLPYGKLIF. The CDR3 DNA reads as TGTGCTCTTGGGGATTCCCTTCCTTACGGTAAACTCATCTTT.

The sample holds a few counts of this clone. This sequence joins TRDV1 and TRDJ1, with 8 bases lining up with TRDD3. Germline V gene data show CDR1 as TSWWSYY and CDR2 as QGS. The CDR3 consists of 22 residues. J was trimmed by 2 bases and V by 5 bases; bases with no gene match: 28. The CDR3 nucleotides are TGTGCTCTTGGGTCACTTCCTGTTGGGAGTTACCGTACTGGGGGGCGGACCGATAAACTCATCTTT. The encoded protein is CALGSLPVGSYRTGGRTDKLIF.

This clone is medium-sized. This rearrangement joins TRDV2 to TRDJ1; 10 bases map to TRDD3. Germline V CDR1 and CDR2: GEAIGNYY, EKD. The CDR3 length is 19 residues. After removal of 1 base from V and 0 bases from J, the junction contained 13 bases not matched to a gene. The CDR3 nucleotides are TGTGCCTGTGACACGTTGGGGGATACCGACACGGGGTACACCGATAAACTCATCTTT. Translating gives CACDTLGDTDTGYTDKLIF.

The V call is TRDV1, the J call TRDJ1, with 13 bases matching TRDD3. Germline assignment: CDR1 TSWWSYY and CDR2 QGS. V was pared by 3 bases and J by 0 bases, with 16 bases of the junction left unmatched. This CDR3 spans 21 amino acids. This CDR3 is CALGDHPRTGGYVGYTDKLIF. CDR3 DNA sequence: TGTGCTCTTGGGGACCATCCTCGTACTGGGGGATACGTGGGGTACACCGATAAACTCATCTTT.

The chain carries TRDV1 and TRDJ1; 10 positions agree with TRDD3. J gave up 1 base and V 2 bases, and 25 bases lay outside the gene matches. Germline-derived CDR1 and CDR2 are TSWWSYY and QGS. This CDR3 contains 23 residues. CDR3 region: CALGERGSHGFVLGDLITDKLIF. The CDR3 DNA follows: TGTGCTCTTGGGGAAAGGGGGTCCCACGGGTTCGTACTGGGGGATTTGATCACCGATAAACTCATCTTT.

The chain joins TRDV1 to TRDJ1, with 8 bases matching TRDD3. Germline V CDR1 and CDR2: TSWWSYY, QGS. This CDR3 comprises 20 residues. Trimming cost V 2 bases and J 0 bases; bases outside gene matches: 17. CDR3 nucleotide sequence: TGTGCTCTTGGGGAAACGGATCACAACAATCACTGGGGGTACACCGATAAACTCATCTTT. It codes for CALGETDHNNHWGYTDKLIF.

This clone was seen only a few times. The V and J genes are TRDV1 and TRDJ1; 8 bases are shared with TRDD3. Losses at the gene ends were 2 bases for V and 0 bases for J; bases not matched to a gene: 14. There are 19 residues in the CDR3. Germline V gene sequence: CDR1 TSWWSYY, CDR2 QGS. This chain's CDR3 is CALGEIQYLGDLDTDKLIF. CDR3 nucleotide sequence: TGTGCTCTTGGGGAAATTCAGTATCTGGGGGACTTGGACACCGATAAACTCATCTTT.

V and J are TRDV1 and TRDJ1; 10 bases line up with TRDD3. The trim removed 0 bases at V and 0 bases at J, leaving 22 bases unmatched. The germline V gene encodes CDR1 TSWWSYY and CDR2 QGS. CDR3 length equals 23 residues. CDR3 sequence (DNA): TGTGCTCTTGGGGAACTAGGGGCGTTCCCCTCCTACTGGGGGATCCTAAACACCGATAAACTCATCTTT. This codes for CALGELGAFPSYWGILNTDKLIF.

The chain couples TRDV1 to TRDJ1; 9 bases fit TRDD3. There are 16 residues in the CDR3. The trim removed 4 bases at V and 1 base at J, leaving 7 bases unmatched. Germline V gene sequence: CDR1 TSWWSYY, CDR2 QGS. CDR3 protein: CALGGRSGGCTDKLIF. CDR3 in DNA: TGTGCTCTTGGGGGCCGGTCTGGGGGATGCACCGATAAACTCATCTTT.

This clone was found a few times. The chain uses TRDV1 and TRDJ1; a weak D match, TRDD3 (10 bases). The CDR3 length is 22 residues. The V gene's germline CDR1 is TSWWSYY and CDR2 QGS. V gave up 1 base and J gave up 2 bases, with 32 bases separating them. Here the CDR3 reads CALGEPSGAFLRGLGDTDKLIF. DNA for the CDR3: TGTGCTCTTGGGGAACCTTCCGGTGCCTTCCTACGAGGACTGGGGGATACCGATAAACTCATCTTT.

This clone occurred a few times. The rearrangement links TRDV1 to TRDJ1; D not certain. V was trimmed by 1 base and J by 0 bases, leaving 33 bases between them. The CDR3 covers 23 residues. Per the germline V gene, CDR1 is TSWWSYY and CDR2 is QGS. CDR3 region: CALGEQGLLVVPKLPLYTDKLIF. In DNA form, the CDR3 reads TGTGCTCTTGGGGAACAGGGCCTTTTGGTCGTACCGAAACTCCCGCTCTACACCGATAAACTCATCTTT.

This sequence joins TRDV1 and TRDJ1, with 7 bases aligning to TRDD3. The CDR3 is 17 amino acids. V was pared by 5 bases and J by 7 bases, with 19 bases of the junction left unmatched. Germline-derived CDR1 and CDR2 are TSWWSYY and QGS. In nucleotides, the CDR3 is TGTGCTCTTGGGCAATTCCAAACTGGGGTCCCGACGGGTAAACTCATCTTT. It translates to CALGQFQTGVPTGKLIF.

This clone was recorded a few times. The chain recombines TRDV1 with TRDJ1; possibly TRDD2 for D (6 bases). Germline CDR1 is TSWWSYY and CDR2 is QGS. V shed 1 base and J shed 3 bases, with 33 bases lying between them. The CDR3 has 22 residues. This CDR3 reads CALGERWVSYGDSDVNPDKLIF. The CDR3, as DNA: TGTGCTCTTGGGGAACGATGGGTATCCTACGGGGACTCAGATGTTAACCCCGATAAACTCATCTTT.

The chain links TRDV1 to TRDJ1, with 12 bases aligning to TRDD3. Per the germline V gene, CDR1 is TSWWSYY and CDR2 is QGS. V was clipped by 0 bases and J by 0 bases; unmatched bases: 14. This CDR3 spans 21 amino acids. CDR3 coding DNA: TGTGCTCTTGGGGAACTAATCTGGGGGATACGCCAGTTAGGGTACACCGATAAACTCATCTTT. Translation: CALGELIWGIRQLGYTDKLIF.

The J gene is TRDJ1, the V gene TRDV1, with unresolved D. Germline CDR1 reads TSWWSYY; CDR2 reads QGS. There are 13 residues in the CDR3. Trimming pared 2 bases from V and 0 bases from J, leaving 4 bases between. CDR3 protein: CALGETNTDKLIF. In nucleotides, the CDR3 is TGTGCTCTTGGGGAAACCAACACCGATAAACTCATCTTT.

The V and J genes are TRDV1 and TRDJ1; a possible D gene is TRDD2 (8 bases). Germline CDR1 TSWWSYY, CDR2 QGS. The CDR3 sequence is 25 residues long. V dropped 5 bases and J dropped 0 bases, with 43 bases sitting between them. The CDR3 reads CALGTPFLTPGDDWGSVLYTDKLIF. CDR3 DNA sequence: TGTGCTCTTGGGACCCCCTTCCTAACCCCGGGAGACGACTGGGGATCCGTGTTGTACACCGATAAACTCATCTTT.

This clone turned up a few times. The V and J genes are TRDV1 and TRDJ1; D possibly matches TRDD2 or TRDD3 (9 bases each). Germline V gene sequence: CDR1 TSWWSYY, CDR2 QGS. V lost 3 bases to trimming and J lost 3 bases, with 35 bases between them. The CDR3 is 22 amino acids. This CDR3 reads CALGDQGQPSYSWGIFPDKLIF. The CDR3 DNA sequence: TGTGCTCTTGGGGACCAGGGACAGCCTTCCTACAGCTGGGGGATTTTTCCCGATAAACTCATCTTT.

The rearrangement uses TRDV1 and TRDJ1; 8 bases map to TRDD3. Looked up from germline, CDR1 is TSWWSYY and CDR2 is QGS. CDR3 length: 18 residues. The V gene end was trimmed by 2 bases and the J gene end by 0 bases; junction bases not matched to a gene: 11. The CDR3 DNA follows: TGTGCTCTTGGGGAATTTGGGGGCTGGGGGAGAAACACCGATAAACTCATCTTT. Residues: CALGEFGGWGRNTDKLIF.

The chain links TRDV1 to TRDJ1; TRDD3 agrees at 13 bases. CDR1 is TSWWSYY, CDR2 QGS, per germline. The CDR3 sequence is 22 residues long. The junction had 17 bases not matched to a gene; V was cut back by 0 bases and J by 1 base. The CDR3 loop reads CALGELVPLTGGYASLTDKLIF. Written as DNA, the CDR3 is TGTGCTCTTGGGGAACTTGTCCCTCTTACTGGGGGATACGCATCCCTCACCGATAAACTCATCTTT.

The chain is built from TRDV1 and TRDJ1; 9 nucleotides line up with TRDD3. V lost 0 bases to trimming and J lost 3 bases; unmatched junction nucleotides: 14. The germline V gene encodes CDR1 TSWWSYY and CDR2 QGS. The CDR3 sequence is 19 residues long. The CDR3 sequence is CALGELYLGGGYRSDKLIF. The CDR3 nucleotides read TGTGCTCTTGGGGAACTTTATTTGGGAGGGGGATACCGGTCCGATAAACTCATCTTT.